The sequence of this T cell receptor (beta chain) was determined in a study of PD-L1 blockade in urothelial cancer. Overall study context: From 2014, patients received atezolizumab, given as 1,200 mg intravenously every 3 weeks.

Data came from immunoSEQ multiplex PCR; TCRdb stores just in-frame clones and leaves some out. In the table there are 55,000 to 85,000 clones, about four fifths of which are singletons. The time point denotes: pretreatment peripheral blood. Germline CDR1 reads SGHVS; CDR2 reads FNYEAQ. The V segment lost 0 bases and the J segment 8 bases; nucleotides outside the gene matches: 6. CDR3 length: 15 residues. This clone was observed a few times. The sequence came from a woman aged 70-85 years with urothelial cancer. This chain connects TRBV7-6 to TRBJ2-1; 8 bases map to TRBD1. The sequences come from PBMCs, collected around atezolizumab (anti-PD-L1) treatment. The CDR3 reads CASSLALTGVDEQFF. The DNA of the CDR3 is TGTGCCAGCAGCTTAGCCTTGACAGGGGTGGATGAGCAGTTCTTC.